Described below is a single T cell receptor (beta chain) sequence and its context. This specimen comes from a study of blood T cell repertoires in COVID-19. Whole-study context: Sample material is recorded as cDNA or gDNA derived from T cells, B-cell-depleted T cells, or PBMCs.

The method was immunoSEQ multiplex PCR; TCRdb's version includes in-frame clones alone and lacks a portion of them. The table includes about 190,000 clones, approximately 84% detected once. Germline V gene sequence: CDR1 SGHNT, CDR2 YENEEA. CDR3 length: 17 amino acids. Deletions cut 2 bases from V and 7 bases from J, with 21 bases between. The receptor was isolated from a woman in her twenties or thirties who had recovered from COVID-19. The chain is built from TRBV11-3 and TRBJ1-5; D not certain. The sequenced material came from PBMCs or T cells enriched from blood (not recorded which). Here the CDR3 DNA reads TGTGCCAGCAGCTTACCCAGGTTTGGAGGGCGTCGGCAGCCCCAGCATTTT. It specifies CASSLPRFGGRRQPQHF. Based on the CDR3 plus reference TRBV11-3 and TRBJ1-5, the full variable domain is EAGVVQSPRYKIIEKKQPVAFWCNPISGHNTLYWYLQNLGQGPELLIRYENEEAVDDSQLPKDRFSAERLKGVDSTLKIQPAELGDSAVYLCASSLPRFGGRRQPQHFGDGTRLSIL.